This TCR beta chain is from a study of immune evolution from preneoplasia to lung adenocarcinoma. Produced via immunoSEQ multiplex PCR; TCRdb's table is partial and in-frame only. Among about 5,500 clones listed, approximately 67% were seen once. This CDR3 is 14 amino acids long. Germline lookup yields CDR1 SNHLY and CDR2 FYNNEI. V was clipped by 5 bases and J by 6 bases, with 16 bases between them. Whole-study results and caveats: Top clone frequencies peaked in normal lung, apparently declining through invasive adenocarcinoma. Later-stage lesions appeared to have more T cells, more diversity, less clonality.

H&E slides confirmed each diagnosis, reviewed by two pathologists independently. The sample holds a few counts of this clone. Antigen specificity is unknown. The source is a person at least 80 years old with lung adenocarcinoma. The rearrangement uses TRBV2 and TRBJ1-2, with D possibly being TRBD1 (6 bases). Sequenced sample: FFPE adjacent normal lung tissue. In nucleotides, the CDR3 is TGTGCCAGCAGTACTACAGGGAGCTTCGATGGCTACACCTTC. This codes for CASSTTGSFDGYTF.